This T cell receptor beta chain stems from a study of blood T cell repertoires in COVID-19. Study in general: Samples of COVID-19 (acute and convalescent) were obtained from the United States, Italy and Spain.

The CDR3 contains 16 residues. The germline gives CDR1 SNHLY, CDR2 FYNNEI. Trimming took 6 bases from V and 4 from J; bases not matched to a gene: 9. Participants spanned ages about 18 to 95 years and resided in fewer than 30 US areas. Donors in Cohort 3 counted as recovered after two negative PCRs, clearance, or symptom resolution. Authors' methods: Amplification with reference gene primers provided the estimates of nucleated cell counts. Here immunoSEQ multiplex PCR was the method, and the copy in TCRdb shows in-frame clones only, minus some. That table is the source of V, J and clone size, and D and trimming were worked out from the DNA. The sample includes approximately 220,000 clones, over 80% of them seen just once.

This sequence originates from a woman aged 40-49 years who had recovered from COVID-19. The chain uses TRBV2 and TRBJ2-2, with TRBD2 matching over 9 bases. Sequencing was performed on PBMCs or T cells enriched from blood (not recorded which). The CDR3 reads CASRVIAGDGTGELFF. The DNA for the CDR3 is TGTGCCAGCAGGGTCATAGCGGGAGACGGCACCGGGGAGCTGTTTTTT. The whole variable domain, remainder taken from reference TRBV2 and TRBJ2-2, is EPEVTQTPSHQVTQMGQEVILRCVPISNHLYFYWYRQILGQKVEFLVSFYNNEISEKSEIFDDQFSVERPDGSNFTLKIRSTKLEDSAMYFCASRVIAGDGTGELFFGEGSRLTVL.